Below are 32 T cell receptor beta chains sequenced from a single sample in a study of T cell changes during pregnancy in multiple sclerosis (dated by TCRdb to between 2017 and 2020). Libraries were constructed by the immunoSEQ multiplex PCR assay. The table comes from immuneACCESS by way of TCRdb, which keeps in-frame sequences with V and J called. Part of the clones is missing from these tables; in studies checked, under half for an unresolved V gene and the rest for unknown reasons. Here the sample has under 150,000 clones; about 96% occur a single time. Clones ranked in the top ten supply 0.44% of the sample. Sequenced material: peripheral blood, taken after pregnancy. These TCRs come from a female donor with multiple sclerosis, enrolled in a pregnancy study.

V is TRBV6-1 and J is TRBJ2-7; 8 bases are shared with TRBD2. Germline lookup yields CDR1 MNHNS and CDR2 SASEGT. The CDR3 extends over 14 amino acids. Trimming at V came to 7 bases and at J to 3 bases, leaving 8 bases not matched to a gene. The chain's CDR3 is CASTRAGGSYEQYF. The CDR3 DNA sequence: TGTGCCAGCACTAGGGCGGGAGGAAGCTACGAGCAGTACTTC.

Concerning this clone: A read error may account for a junction end that differs from germline. This chain links TRBV6-6 with TRBJ1-1; D uncertain. CDR3 size: 15 residues. The germline V gene has CDR1 MNHNY and CDR2 SVGAGI (reference sequence). CDR3 nucleotides: TGTGCCAGCAGGTACTATGACACCATGAACACTGAAGCTTTCTTT. It codes for CASRYYDTMNTEAFF.

V gene TRBV20-1 combines with J gene TRBJ2-1; possibly TRBD2 for D (6 bases). The CDR3 sequence is 11 residues long. V dropped 6 bases and J dropped 7 bases, with 10 bases sitting between them. In germline, CDR1 is DFQATT, CDR2 SNEGSKA (reference sequence). CDR3 loop: CSASGFNEQFF. As DNA, the CDR3 is TGCAGTGCCAGCGGGTTTAATGAGCAGTTCTTC.

The chain uses TRBV29-1 and TRBJ1-2; a weak D match, TRBD1 (6 bases). Germline-derived CDR1 and CDR2 are SQVTM and ANQGSEA. This CDR3 spans 12 amino acids. V lost 5 bases to trimming and J lost 6 bases, with 13 bases between them. The CDR3 DNA follows: TGCAGCGTTCAAGCCCACAGGGATGGCTACACCTTC. Encoded protein: CSVQAHRDGYTF. The full variable domain, in which reference TRBV29-1 and TRBJ1-2 provide the parts outside the CDR3, is SAVISQKPSRDICQRGTSLTIQCQVDSQVTMMFWYRQQPGQSLTLIATANQGSEATYESGFVIDKFPISRPNLTFSTLTVSNMSPEDSSIYLCSVQAHRDGYTFGSGTRLTVV.

This chain uses TRBV2 with TRBJ2-5, with 7 bases matching TRBD2. Germline trimming cut 7 bases from V and 5 bases from J; bases unmatched to any gene: 7. Germline-derived CDR1 and CDR2 are SNHLY and FYNNEI. CDR3 length: 13 amino acids. CDR3 amino acids: CASTRTRYETQYF. In DNA form, the CDR3 reads TGTGCCAGCACAAGGACTAGATATGAGACCCAGTACTTC.

The CDR3 DNA sequence: TGTGCCAGCAGCGAAACCCCCTTAGCGGGCACAGATACGCAGTATTTT. Protein product: CASSETPLAGTDTQYF. The V and J genes are TRBV9 and TRBJ2-3, with TRBD2 as a possible D gene (6 bases). Looked up from germline, CDR1 is SGDLS and CDR2 is YYNGEE. V lost 3 bases to trimming and J lost 1 base, with 15 bases between them. This CDR3 region has 16 residues.

The genes are TRBV4-2 and TRBJ1-1; D gene unclear. Germline V CDR1 and CDR2: LGHNA, YNFKEQ. This CDR3 is 13 amino acids long. Trimming removed 5 bases from V and 0 bases from J, with 7 bases in between. DNA for the CDR3: TGTGCCAGCAGCAGGGAGATGAACACTGAAGCTTTCTTT. Translating gives CASSREMNTEAFF.

V usage is TRBV28 and J usage is TRBJ2-1; TRBD1 matches at 8 bases. The germline V gene encodes CDR1 MDHEN and CDR2 SYDVKM. The CDR3 spans 14 residues. V lost 4 bases to trimming and J lost 3 bases; unmatched junction nucleotides: 2. CDR3 nucleotide sequence: TGTGCCAGCAGTTATGGACAGGGCTACAATGAGCAGTTCTTC. This codes for CASSYGQGYNEQFF. The entire variable domain, with the rest obtained from reference TRBV28 and TRBJ2-1, is as follows: DVKVTQSSRYLVKRTGEKVFLECVQDMDHENMFWYRQDPGLGLRLIYFSYDVKMKEKGDIPEGYSVSREKKERFSLILESASTNQTSMYLCASSYGQGYNEQFFGPGTRLTVL.

The rearrangement links TRBV6-5 to TRBJ2-1; 8 bases agree with TRBD1. After removal of 7 bases from V and 9 bases from J, the junction contained 8 bases not matched to a gene. Germline V lookup: CDR1 MNHEY, CDR2 SVGAGI. There are 13 residues in the CDR3. The CDR3 here is CASTGQGRSEQFF. The CDR3 region has the DNA TGTGCCAGCACCGGACAGGGACGCAGTGAGCAGTTCTTC.

This clone appeared a single time. The gene calls are TRBV7-2 and TRBJ2-7; D may be TRBD1 (5 bases). The CDR3 covers 14 residues. Germline-derived CDR1 and CDR2 are SGHTA and FQGNSA. Between the trimmed V and J ends, which lost 4 bases and 3 bases, there was a span of 13 bases. This CDR3 is CASSYGDRLYEQYF. The CDR3 DNA is TGTGCCAGCAGCTATGGCGACAGACTCTACGAGCAGTACTTC.

This clone showed up just a few times. The genes are TRBV28 and TRBJ2-7, with TRBD2 identical over 10 bases. Germline trimming cut 11 bases from V and 7 bases from J; bases unmatched to any gene: 17. Germline loops: CDR1 MDHEN, CDR2 SYDVKM. This CDR3 region has 15 residues. CDR3 loop: CALMGKAGGPGEQYF. The CDR3 DNA reads TGTGCCCTAATGGGGAAAGCGGGAGGGCCGGGGGAGCAGTACTTC.

This rearrangement joins TRBV18 to TRBJ2-1, with TRBD1 matching 12 bases. Losses at the gene ends were 5 bases for V and 8 bases for J; bases not matched to a gene: 1. The CDR3 is 13 residues long. CDR1 and CDR2 (germline): KGHSH, LQKENI. In nucleotides, the CDR3 is TGTGCCAGCTCAGGGACAGGGGGCCATGAGCAGTTCTTC. This translates into CASSGTGGHEQFF.

The J gene is TRBJ2-1, the V gene TRBV30; TRBD1 aligns across 9 bases. This CDR3 has 15 residues. Unmatched junction bases numbered 11, after V lost 2 bases and J lost 9 bases. Germline lookup yields CDR1 GTSNPN and CDR2 SVGIG (reference sequence). DNA of the CDR3: TGTGCCTGGAGTATCCGGGACAGGGAGCATCGTGAGCAGTTCTTC. Translating it yields CAWSIRDREHREQFF.

V is TRBV7-9 and J is TRBJ2-3, with 11 bases lining up with TRBD2. Looked up from germline, CDR1 is SEHNR and CDR2 is FQNEAQ (reference sequence). The CDR3 spans 17 residues. After removal of 5 bases from V and 2 bases from J, the junction contained 9 bases not matched to a gene. The CDR3 here is CASSDLGLADNTDTQYF. CDR3 DNA sequence: TGTGCCAGCAGCGACCTGGGACTAGCGGATAACACAGATACGCAGTATTTT. Filled out from reference TRBV7-9 and TRBJ2-3, the complete variable domain reads DTGVSQNPRHKITKRGQNVTFRCDPISEHNRLYWYRQTLGQGPEFLTYFQNEAQLEKSRLLSDRFSAERPKGSFSTLEIQRTEQGDSAMYLCASSDLGLADNTDTQYFGPGTRLTVL.

The CDR3 loop reads CASSEDFPGTANTGELFF. The CDR3 DNA sequence: TGTGCCAGCAGTGAAGACTTTCCCGGGACTGCGAACACCGGGGAGCTGTTTTTT. V and J are TRBV2 and TRBJ2-2, with a weak D call TRBD2 (6 bases). The CDR3 contains 18 residues. V was shortened by 1 base and J by 0 bases, with 15 bases between the two germline ends. Germline-derived CDR1 and CDR2 are SNHLY and FYNNEI. The full variable domain, in which reference TRBV2 and TRBJ2-2 provide the parts outside the CDR3, is EPEVTQTPSHQVTQMGQEVILRCVPISNHLYFYWYRQILGQKVEFLVSFYNNEISEKSEIFDDQFSVERPDGSNFTLKIRSTKLEDSAMYFCASSEDFPGTANTGELFFGEGSRLTVL.

This chain uses TRBV27 with TRBJ2-7; 10 positions match TRBD2. V was pared by 5 bases and J by 7 bases, with 8 bases of the junction left unmatched. Germline V lookup: CDR1 MNHEY, CDR2 SMNVEV (reference sequence). This CDR3 is 14 amino acids long. The CDR3: CASSLLAGDGEQYF. CDR3 nucleotide sequence: TGTGCCAGCAGTCTTCTAGCGGGGGACGGGGAGCAGTACTTC.

The V gene is TRBV15, the J gene TRBJ2-1; 9 bases are a match to TRBD2. The V gene end was trimmed by 6 bases and the J gene end by 6 bases; junction bases not matched to a gene: 6. There are 14 residues in the CDR3. CDR1 and CDR2 from the germline V gene are LNHNV and YYDKDF (reference sequence). The CDR3 DNA is TGTGCCACCAGTTCCGGGACTAGCCTCAATGAGCAGTTCTTC. It yields the protein CATSSGTSLNEQFF.

The chain has TRBV19 and TRBJ2-7; possible D gene TRBD1, 5 bases. This CDR3 comprises 13 residues. Germline values: CDR1 LNHDA, CDR2 SQIVND (reference sequence). Trimming shortened V by 3 bases and J by 5 bases, and 11 bases separated the two germline ends. CDR3 in amino acids: CASSIGAWNEQYF. In DNA form, the CDR3 reads TGTGCCAGTAGTATTGGGGCGTGGAACGAGCAGTACTTC. The full variable domain, its missing parts supplied by reference TRBV19 and TRBJ2-7, is DGGITQSPKYLFRKEGQNVTLSCEQNLNHDAMYWYRQDPGQGLRLIYYSQIVNDFQKGDIAEGYSVSREKKESFPLTVTSAQKNPTAFYLCASSIGAWNEQYFGPGTRLTVT.

The rearrangement uses TRBV6-5 and TRBJ1-2; D is uncertain. Trimming took 2 bases from V and 4 from J, leaving 8 bases between them. This CDR3 has 13 amino acids. CDR1 MNHEY and CDR2 SVGAGI come from the germline V gene. CDR3 DNA: TGTGCCAGCAGTTACACCGACACCTATGGCTACACCTTC. Residues: CASSYTDTYGYTF.

This chain joins TRBV9 and TRBJ1-1, with 7 bases matching TRBD1. V was clipped by 3 bases and J by 8 bases; unmatched bases: 4. The CDR3 consists of 12 residues. Germline V gene sequence: CDR1 SGDLS, CDR2 YYNGEE. This chain's CDR3 is CASSDRDREAFF. The CDR3 coding sequence is TGTGCCAGCAGCGACCGGGACAGAGAAGCTTTCTTT. Filled out from reference TRBV9 and TRBJ1-1, the complete variable domain reads DSGVTQTPKHLITATGQRVTLRCSPRSGDLSVYWYQQSLDQGLQFLIQYYNGEERAKGNILERFSAQQFPDLHSELNLSSLELGDSALYFCASSDRDREAFFGQGTRLTVV.

The CDR3 DNA reads as TGTGCCAGCTCACCGTTGGGCAGTCAGAGCTCTGGAAACACCATATATTTT. It is translated as CASSPLGSQSSGNTIYF. The gene calls are TRBV18 and TRBJ1-3; D is unclear. The V and J ends lost 3 bases and 0 bases respectively, with 15 bases between them. This CDR3 has 17 amino acids. Germline V lookup: CDR1 KGHSH, CDR2 LQKENI.

The J gene is TRBJ2-7, the V gene TRBV9, with TRBD1 identical over 8 bases. Germline-derived CDR1 and CDR2 are SGDLS and YYNGEE. The CDR3 covers 15 residues. Unmatched junction bases numbered 10, after V lost 5 bases and J lost 3 bases. The CDR3 DNA reads TGTGCCAGCAGAAGATTCCGGGACAGGATCTACGAGCAGTACTTC. It yields the protein CASRRFRDRIYEQYF.

The chain joins TRBV18 to TRBJ2-7; weak D call: TRBD1 (6 bases). The V gene's germline CDR1 is KGHSH and CDR2 LQKENI. The germline V and J ends were trimmed by 0 bases and 7 bases, with 13 bases remaining between them. The CDR3 runs 14 residues. The CDR3 DNA is TGTGCCAGCTCACCACCGGCAGGGGTGAGGGAGCAGTACTTC. Translating gives CASSPPAGVREQYF.

The DNA of the CDR3 is TGTGCCAGCAGTTCGGGTTCCGAGCAGTACTTC. Translating it yields CASSSGSEQYF. The chain combines TRBV27 with TRBJ2-7; D is unclear. Per the germline V gene, CDR1 is MNHEY and CDR2 is SMNVEV (reference sequence). Trimming left V 4 bases short and J 6 bases short, with 7 bases between. This CDR3 contains 11 residues.

The J gene is TRBJ2-5, the V gene TRBV19; 8 positions agree with TRBD1. This CDR3 is 14 amino acids long. The J segment lost 4 bases and the V segment lost 10 bases, leaving 11 bases of the junction unmatched. Germline CDR1 and CDR2: LNHDA and SQIVND (reference sequence). The CDR3 spells CATRGLRFPETQYF. The DNA of the CDR3 is TGTGCCACCAGGGGGCTACGATTCCCAGAGACCCAGTACTTC.

This rearrangement joins TRBV27 to TRBJ2-3; 7 bases line up with TRBD2. V trimming: 7 bases; J trimming: 4 bases; junction bases outside the gene matches: 5. CDR3 length equals 13 residues. Germline CDR1 is MNHEY and CDR2 is SMNVEV (reference sequence). CDR3 region: CASIPTSADTQYF. The DNA for the CDR3 is TGTGCCAGCATACCAACTAGCGCAGATACGCAGTATTTT.

The chain uses TRBV2 and TRBJ2-6; D is uncertain. The CDR3 runs to 17 residues. V lost 5 bases and J 2 bases, leaving 16 bases between the germline ends. Germline V CDR1 and CDR2: SNHLY, FYNNEI. DNA of the CDR3: TGTGCCAGCAGTTTCGCCGGTCACAGAACTGGGGCCAACGTCCTGACTTTC. It translates to CASSFAGHRTGANVLTF.

The V gene is TRBV6-5, the J gene TRBJ2-7; TRBD1 matches 7 bases. Per germline, CDR1 MNHEY and CDR2 SVGAGI. V dropped 2 bases and J dropped 3; count of bases not matched to a gene: 7. This CDR3 contains 15 residues. CDR3: CASSYAGDSDYEQYF. CDR3 in DNA: TGTGCCAGCAGTTACGCCGGGGACAGCGACTACGAGCAGTACTTC.

The chain uses TRBV5-1 and TRBJ2-2, with D perhaps TRBD1 (5 bases). Germline CDR1 and CDR2: SGHRS and YFSETQ. There are 16 residues in the CDR3. V lost 2 bases to trimming and J lost 0 bases, with 11 bases between them. The CDR3 DNA reads as TGCGCCAGCAGCTTTGGGGCAGGGTCGAACACCGGGGAGCTGTTTTTT. It translates to CASSFGAGSNTGELFF. The full variable domain, in which reference TRBV5-1 and TRBJ2-2 provide the parts outside the CDR3, is KAGVTQTPRYLIKTRGQQVTLSCSPISGHRSVSWYQQTPGQGLQFLFEYFSETQRNKGNFPGRFSGRQFSNSRSEMNVSTLELGDSALYLCASSFGAGSNTGELFFGEGSRLTVL.

This clone appeared once. The chain joins TRBV25-1 to TRBJ1-2, with D tentatively TRBD1 (6 bases). V was clipped by 4 bases and J by 5 bases, with 23 bases between them. This CDR3 is built from 17 residues. CDR1 MGHDK and CDR2 SYGVNS come from the germline V gene. CDR3 nucleotides: TGTGCCAGCAGTGGCCCGAGAGGACAGTTCAACGTATATGGCTACACCTTC. It encodes CASSGPRGQFNVYGYTF.

Here the CDR3 DNA reads TGCGCCAGCAGCCAAGACGGAGTCAGGGACTATTCACCCCTCCACTTT. Translation: CASSQDGVRDYSPLHF. The chain links TRBV4-1 to TRBJ1-6; tentative D call: TRBD1 (5 bases). The CDR3 sequence is 16 residues long. Trimming pared 0 bases from V and 8 bases from J, leaving 14 bases between. Germline CDR1 and CDR2: MGHRA and YSYEKL.

V and J are TRBV19 and TRBJ2-1; D is possibly TRBD2 (5 bases). Trimming cost V 0 bases and J 4 bases, with 13 bases left between them. Germline-derived CDR1 and CDR2 are LNHDA and SQIVND (reference sequence). CDR3 length equals 16 residues. The CDR3 DNA is TGTGCCAGTAGTATAGATCATCGCGGGCTATACAATGAGCAGTTCTTC. It codes for CASSIDHRGLYNEQFF.